The clone carrying this T cell receptor beta chain was detected only a few times. This entry belongs to a study of beta chain features in type 1 diabetes. The single heparinised draw taken from each donor contained around 100 mL of blood on average. Populations isolated by sorting all had purity greater than 95%. The authors reverse transcribed all of the isolated RNA, so sequencing captured expressed TCRB transcripts. Only in-frame clones appear in the TCRdb table, and some are missing; sequencing was by immunoSEQ multiplex PCR. This sample has some 230,000 clones, with 9.6% found just once. Sequenced: naive CD4+ T cells from blood. The clonotype originates from a woman aged 18-35 years in good health.

CDR3 amino acids: CAWTRDRGQGYTF. The CDR3 DNA reads as TGTGCCTGGACCCGGGACAGGGGGCAGGGCTACACCTTC. The rearrangement joins TRBV30 to TRBJ1-2; TRBD1 matches at 12 bases. The germline gives CDR1 GTSNPN, CDR2 SVGIG (reference sequence). This CDR3 comprises 13 residues. V lost 4 bases and J lost 8; bases outside the gene matches: 5.